What follows describes a single TCR beta chain. This clone showed up just a few times. Its antigen is still unknown. Nothing much larger sits one base from this clone, and base qualities are not available. According to the study, the label for this sample's treatment or condition signals: high-dose cyclophosphamide on days +3 and +4 as single-agent GVHD prophylaxis. Patients in the PTCy group got busulfan and fludarabine conditioning, a marrow graft from a related or unrelated donor, and cyclophosphamide on days +3 and +4. The PTCy-treated patients were drawn from a prospective, multi-institutional clinical trial. Mononuclear cells from peripheral blood and bone marrow were separated by Ficoll-Hypaque density centrifugation and then cryopreserved. The sample belongs to a study of T cells after posttransplantation cyclophosphamide (dated by TCRdb to between 2015 and 2016). Study-wide context: T cell repertoire reconstitution was tracked by TRB sequencing after myeloablative bone marrow transplantation in which posttransplantation cyclophosphamide was used as GVHD prophylaxis. In 3 patients, TRB sequencing was also performed on up to 3 more blood samples taken 2 to 5.2 years after transplant, and in a handful of patients, pretransplant blood was also TRB-sequenced. Public TRB sequences were checked against a database of over 3,600 sequences associated with responses to pathogens, tumor antigens, self-antigens and alloantigens. TRA and TRB clonality were tightly correlated in roughly ten samples, so subsequent TCR analyses focused on TRB only. Blood from all 35 or so PTCy patients with 1-year posttransplant specimens was subjected to TRB sequencing. Antigen receptor sequencing was done on samples from 35 to 45 PTCy-treated patients and from approximately 17 related bone marrow donors of those patients.

Genomic DNA was used for TRB sequencing, which was performed with the immunoSEQ assay at survey resolution or with the hsTCRB kit. Per the authors' processing: Initial read processing used immunoSEQ software, and repertoire analyses used the LymphoSeq R package. Clonality was computed as 1 minus normalized Shannon entropy; Gini coefficient was also calculated for each TRB dataset. To infer phenotypes in unsorted samples, TRB sequences from sorted subsets of the recipient or donor were mapped onto unsorted samples from the same recipient. Not all clones reach the TCRdb copy of this immuneACCESS table, which keeps in-frame sequences only. Checked studies attribute under half of the gap to unresolved V genes and leave the rest unexplained. The DNA was the basis for D and trimming; V, J and clone size are from that table. Recorded for this sample are over 10,000 clones; approximately 2% of them occurred a single time. The leading ten clones occupy roughly 15% of the sample.

The germline V gene gives CDR1 as SNHLY and CDR2 as FYNNEI. The CDR3 numbers 15 residues from cysteine through phenylalanine. Only the CDR3 part of the read is kept: 45 bases, read in frame from the first base. Cut back by 6 bases and 2 bases, the V and J ends lie 14 bases apart. What the authors observed across the whole study: Donor-recipient similarity was low at 1-2 months but rose over the first year, and later blood repertoires were often dominated by donor CD8+ memory clones. The TRB repertoires of T cells infiltrating skin or GI tract showed only limited overlap with the TRB repertoires of T cells in blood. Across fewer than 50 patients, TRB clonality was highly associated with recipient CMV seropositivity and CMV reactivation, and diversity in PTCy patients was similar to diversity in CNI/methotrexate controls.

The V gene is TRBV2 and the J gene is TRBJ2-1, with a weak D call of TRBD1 (5 bases match). The sequenced sample was PBMCs, obtained after allogeneic stem cell transplant with posttransplant cyclophosphamide. The source is a male patient between 25 and 39 years old who received an allogeneic stem cell transplant from a related donor, was CMV-positive, and had no GVHD. Some T cells may be donor cells from the graft after a transplant. The DNA is TGTGCCAGCAGCGGCAGGGTGTACCCCTACAATGAGCAGTTCTTC. Its translation is CASSGRVYPYNEQFF.